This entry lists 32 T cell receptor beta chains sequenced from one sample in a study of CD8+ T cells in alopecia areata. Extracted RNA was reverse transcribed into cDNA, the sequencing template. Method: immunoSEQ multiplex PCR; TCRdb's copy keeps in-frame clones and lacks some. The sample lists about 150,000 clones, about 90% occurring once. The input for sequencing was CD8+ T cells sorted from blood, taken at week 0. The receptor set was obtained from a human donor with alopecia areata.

The CDR3 loop is CASSLPPFYEQYF. The CDR3 nucleotides read TGTGCCAGCAGTTTACCGCCCTTCTACGAGCAGTACTTC. The chain has TRBV27 and TRBJ2-7; D is unclear. Germline V gives CDR1 MNHEY, CDR2 SMNVEV (reference sequence). This CDR3 spans 13 amino acids. The V end lost 2 bases, the J end lost 3 bases, and 8 bases lay between the germline ends.

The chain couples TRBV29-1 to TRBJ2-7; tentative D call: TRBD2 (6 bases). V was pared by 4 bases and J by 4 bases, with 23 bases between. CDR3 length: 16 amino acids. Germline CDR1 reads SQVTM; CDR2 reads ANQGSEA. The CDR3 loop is CSVVDGLHGTSYEQYF. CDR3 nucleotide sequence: TGCAGCGTTGTGGACGGACTTCACGGGACTTCTTACGAGCAGTACTTC.

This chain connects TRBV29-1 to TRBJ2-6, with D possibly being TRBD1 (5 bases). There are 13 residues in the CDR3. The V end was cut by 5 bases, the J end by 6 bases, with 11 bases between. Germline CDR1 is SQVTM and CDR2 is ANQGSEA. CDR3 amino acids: CSVQGDSANVLTF. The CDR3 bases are TGCAGCGTTCAAGGGGATTCGGCCAACGTCCTGACTTTC.

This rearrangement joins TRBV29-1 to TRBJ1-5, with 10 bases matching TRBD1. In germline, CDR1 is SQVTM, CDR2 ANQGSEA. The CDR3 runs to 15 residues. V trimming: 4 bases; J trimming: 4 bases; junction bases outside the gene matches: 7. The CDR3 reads CSVGQGQGNNQPQHF. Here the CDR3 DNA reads TGCAGCGTTGGCCAGGGACAGGGGAATAATCAGCCCCAGCATTTT.

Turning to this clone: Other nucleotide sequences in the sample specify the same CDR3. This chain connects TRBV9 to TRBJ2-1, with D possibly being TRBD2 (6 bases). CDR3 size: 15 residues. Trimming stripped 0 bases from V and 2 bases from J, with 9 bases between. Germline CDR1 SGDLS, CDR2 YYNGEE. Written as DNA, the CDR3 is TGTGCCAGCAGCGTAGCGGGAGAACCCTACAATGAGCAGTTCTTC. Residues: CASSVAGEPYNEQFF.

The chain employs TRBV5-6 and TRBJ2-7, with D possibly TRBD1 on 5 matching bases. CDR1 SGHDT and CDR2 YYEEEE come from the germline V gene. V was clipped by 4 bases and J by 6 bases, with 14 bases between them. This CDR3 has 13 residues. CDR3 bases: TGTGCCAGCAGCCAGAATCAGGGATCCGAGCAGTACTTC. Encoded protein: CASSQNQGSEQYF. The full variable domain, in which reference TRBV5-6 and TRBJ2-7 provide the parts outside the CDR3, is DAGVTQSPTHLIKTRGQQVTLRCSPKSGHDTVSWYQQALGQGPQFIFQYYEEEERQRGNFPDRFSGHQFPNYSSELNVNALLLGDSALYLCASSQNQGSEQYFGPGTRLTVT.

CDR3 bases: TGCGCCAGCAGCCTCGCCCCAGGGGGGGGGAATGAAAAACTGTTTTTT. This translates into CASSLAPGGGNEKLFF. The gene calls are TRBV4-1 and TRBJ1-4; TRBD1 aligns across 7 bases. V lost 4 bases, J lost 5 bases, and 10 bases stayed unmatched. The CDR3 sequence is 16 residues long. From germline, CDR1 is MGHRA and CDR2 YSYEKL.

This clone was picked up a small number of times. The CDR3 DNA is TGCGCCAGCAGCCAAGTCCAGGGAGACCCCACAGATACGCAGTATTTT. This translates into CASSQVQGDPTDTQYF. The chain couples TRBV4-1 to TRBJ2-3; D is perhaps TRBD1 or TRBD2 (5 bases each). Germline values: CDR1 MGHRA, CDR2 YSYEKL. V lost 1 base and J 2 bases, leaving 13 bases between the germline ends. This CDR3 contains 16 residues.

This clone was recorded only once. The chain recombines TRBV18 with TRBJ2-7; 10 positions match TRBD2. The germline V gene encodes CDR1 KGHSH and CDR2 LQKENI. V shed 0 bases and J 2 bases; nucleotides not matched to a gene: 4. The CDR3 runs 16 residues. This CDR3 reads CASSPPYGTSAYEQYF. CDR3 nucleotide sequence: TGTGCCAGCTCACCACCTTATGGGACTAGCGCCTACGAGCAGTACTTC.

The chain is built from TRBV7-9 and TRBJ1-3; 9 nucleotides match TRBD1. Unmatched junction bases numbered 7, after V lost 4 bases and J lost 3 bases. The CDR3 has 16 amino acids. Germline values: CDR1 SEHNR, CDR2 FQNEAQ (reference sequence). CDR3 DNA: TGTGCCAGCAGCTCGGGAGGGACAGGGTTTGGAAACACCATATATTTT. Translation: CASSSGGTGFGNTIYF.

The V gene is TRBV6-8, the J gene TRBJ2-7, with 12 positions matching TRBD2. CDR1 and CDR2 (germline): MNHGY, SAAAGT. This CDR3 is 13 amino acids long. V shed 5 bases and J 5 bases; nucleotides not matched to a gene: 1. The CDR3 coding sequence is TGTGCCAGCAGTCGGACTAGCGGGAACGAGCAGTACTTC. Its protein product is CASSRTSGNEQYF.

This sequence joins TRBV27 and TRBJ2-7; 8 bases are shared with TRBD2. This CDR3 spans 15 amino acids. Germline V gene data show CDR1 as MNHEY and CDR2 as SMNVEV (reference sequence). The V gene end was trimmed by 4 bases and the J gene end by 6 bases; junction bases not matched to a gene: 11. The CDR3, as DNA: TGTGCCAGCAGTTCCCCCCAGCGGGGGCCAGGCGAGCAGTACTTC. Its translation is CASSSPQRGPGEQYF.

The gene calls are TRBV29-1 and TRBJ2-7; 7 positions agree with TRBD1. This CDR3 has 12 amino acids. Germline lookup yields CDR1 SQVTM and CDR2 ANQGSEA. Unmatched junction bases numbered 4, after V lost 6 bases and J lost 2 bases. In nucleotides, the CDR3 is TGCAGCGTCTTGACAGGGCCCTACGAGCAGTACTTC. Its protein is CSVLTGPYEQYF.

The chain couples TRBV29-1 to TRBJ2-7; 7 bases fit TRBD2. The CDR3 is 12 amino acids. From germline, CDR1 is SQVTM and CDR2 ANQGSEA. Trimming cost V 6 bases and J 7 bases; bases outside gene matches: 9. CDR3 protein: CSVVPGGQEQYF. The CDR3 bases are TGCAGCGTAGTACCGGGAGGTCAGGAGCAGTACTTC.

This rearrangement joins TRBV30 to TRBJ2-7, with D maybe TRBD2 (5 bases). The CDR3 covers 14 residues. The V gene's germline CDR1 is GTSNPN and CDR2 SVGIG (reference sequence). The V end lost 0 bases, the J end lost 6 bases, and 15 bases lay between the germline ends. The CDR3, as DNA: TGTGCCTGGAGTGTACTGGCGGACGCGGGCGAGCAGTACTTC. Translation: CAWSVLADAGEQYF.

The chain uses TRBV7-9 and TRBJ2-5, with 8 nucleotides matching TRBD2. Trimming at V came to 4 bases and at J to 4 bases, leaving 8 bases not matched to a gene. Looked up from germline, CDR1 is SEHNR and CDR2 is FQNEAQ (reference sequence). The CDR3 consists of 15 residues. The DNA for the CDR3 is TGTGCCAGCAGCTCAAGCGGGGGAAGTTCAGAGACCCAGTACTTC. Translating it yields CASSSSGGSSETQYF.

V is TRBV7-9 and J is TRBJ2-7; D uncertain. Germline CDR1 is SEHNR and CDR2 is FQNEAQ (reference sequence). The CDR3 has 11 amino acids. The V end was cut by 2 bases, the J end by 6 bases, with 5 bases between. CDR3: CASSLQSEQYF. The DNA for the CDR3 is TGTGCCAGCAGCTTACAGAGCGAGCAGTACTTC.

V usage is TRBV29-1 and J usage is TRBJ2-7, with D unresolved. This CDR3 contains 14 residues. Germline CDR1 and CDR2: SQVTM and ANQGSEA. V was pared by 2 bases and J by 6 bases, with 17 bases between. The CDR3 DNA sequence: TGCAGCGTTGAACGTGGCAGCCCTTCGGGCGAGCAGTACTTC. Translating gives CSVERGSPSGEQYF.

The CDR3 sequence: CASSEGTPGPYGYTF. DNA for the CDR3: TGTGCCAGCAGTGAAGGGACACCGGGTCCCTATGGCTACACCTTC. This chain uses TRBV2 with TRBJ1-2; perhaps TRBD1 as D (5 bases). V was cut by 1 base and J by 4 bases, with 13 bases left in between. This CDR3 is 15 amino acids long. Germline V gene lookup returns CDR1 SNHLY and CDR2 FYNNEI.

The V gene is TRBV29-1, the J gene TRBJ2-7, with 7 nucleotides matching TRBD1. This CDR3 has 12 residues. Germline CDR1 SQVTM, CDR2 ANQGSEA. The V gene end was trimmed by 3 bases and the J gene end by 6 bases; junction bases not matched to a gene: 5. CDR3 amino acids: CSVEDRFSEQYF. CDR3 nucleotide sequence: TGCAGCGTTGAGGACAGGTTTTCCGAGCAGTACTTC.

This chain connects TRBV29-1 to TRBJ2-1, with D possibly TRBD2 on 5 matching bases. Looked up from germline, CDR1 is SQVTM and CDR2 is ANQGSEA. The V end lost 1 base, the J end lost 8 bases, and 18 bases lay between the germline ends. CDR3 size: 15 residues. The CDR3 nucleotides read TGCAGCGTTGAAGGGCTAGCCCAGACCAATGATGAGCAGTTCTTC. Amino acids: CSVEGLAQTNDEQFF.

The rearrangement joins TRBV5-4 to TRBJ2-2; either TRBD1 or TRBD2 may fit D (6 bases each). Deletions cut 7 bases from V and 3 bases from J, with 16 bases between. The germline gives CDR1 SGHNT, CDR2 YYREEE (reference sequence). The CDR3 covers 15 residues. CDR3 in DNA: TGTGCCAGCTGGGGACAAGGGGAGGACACCGGGGAGCTGTTTTTT. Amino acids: CASWGQGEDTGELFF.

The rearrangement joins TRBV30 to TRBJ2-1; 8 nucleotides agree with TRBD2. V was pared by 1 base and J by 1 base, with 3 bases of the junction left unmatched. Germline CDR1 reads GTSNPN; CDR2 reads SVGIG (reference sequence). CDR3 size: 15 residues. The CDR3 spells CAWSEAGASYNEQFF. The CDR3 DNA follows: TGTGCCTGGAGTGAAGCGGGAGCGTCCTACAATGAGCAGTTCTTC.

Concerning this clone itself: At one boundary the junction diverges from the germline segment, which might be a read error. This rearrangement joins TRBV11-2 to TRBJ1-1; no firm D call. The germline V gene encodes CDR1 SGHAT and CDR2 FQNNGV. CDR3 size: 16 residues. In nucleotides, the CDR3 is TGTGCCAGCAGCTTAGTGGGAACTGCGATGAACGCTGAAGCTTTCTTT. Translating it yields CASSLVGTAMNAEAFF.

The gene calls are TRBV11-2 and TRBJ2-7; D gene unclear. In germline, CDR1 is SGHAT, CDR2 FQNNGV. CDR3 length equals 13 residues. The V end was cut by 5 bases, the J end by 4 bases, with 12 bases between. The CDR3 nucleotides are TGTGCCAGCAGCCCCCTAGGGTCATACGAGCAGTACTTC. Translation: CASSPLGSYEQYF.

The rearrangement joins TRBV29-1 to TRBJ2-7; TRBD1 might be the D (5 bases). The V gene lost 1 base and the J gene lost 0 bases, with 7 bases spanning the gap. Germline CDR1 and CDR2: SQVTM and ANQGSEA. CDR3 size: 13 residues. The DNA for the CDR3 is TGCAGCGTTGAAGTTGACAGCTCCTACGAGCAGTACTTC. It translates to CSVEVDSSYEQYF.

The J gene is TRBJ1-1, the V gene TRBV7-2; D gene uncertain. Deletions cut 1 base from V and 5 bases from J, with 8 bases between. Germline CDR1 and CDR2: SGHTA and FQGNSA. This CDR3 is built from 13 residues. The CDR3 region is CASSLGVSTEAFF. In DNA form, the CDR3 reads TGTGCCAGCAGCTTAGGTGTATCGACTGAAGCTTTCTTT.

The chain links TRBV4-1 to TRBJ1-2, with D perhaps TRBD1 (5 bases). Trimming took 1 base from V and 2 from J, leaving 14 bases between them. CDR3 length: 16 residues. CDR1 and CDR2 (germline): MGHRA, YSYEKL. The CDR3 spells CASSQVGSAGNYGYTF. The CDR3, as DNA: TGCGCCAGCAGCCAAGTAGGATCGGCAGGGAACTATGGCTACACCTTC.

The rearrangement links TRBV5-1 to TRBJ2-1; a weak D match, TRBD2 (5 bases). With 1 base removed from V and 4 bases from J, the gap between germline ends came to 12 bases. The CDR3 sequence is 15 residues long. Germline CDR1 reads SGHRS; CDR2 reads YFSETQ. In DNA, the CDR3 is TGCGCCAGCAGCTTGACGGGAATGGGTTACAATGAGCAGTTCTTC. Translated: CASSLTGMGYNEQFF.

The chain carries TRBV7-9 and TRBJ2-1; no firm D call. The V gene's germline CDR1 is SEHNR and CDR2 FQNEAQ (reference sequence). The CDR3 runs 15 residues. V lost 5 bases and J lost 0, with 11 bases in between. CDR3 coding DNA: TGTGCCAGCAGCCGCCCCGGGTTCTCCTACAATGAGCAGTTCTTC. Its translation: CASSRPGFSYNEQFF.

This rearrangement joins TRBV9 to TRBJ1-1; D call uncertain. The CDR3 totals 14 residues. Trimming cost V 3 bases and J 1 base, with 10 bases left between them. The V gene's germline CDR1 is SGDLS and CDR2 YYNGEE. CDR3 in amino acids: CASSGAAQNTEAFF. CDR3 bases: TGTGCCAGCAGCGGAGCAGCACAGAACACTGAAGCTTTCTTT. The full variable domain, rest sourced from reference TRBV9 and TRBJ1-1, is DSGVTQTPKHLITATGQRVTLRCSPRSGDLSVYWYQQSLDQGLQFLIQYYNGEERAKGNILERFSAQQFPDLHSELNLSSLELGDSALYFCASSGAAQNTEAFFGQGTRLTVV.

CDR3 residues: CASVGDYTDTQYF. CDR3 bases: TGTGCCAGCGTCGGGGACTACACAGATACGCAGTATTTT. The chain has TRBV2 and TRBJ2-3; the match to TRBD2 covers 7 bases. The CDR3 is 13 amino acids. V was clipped by 8 bases and J by 2 bases; unmatched bases: 4. The germline V gene encodes CDR1 SNHLY and CDR2 FYNNEI. The complete variable domain, with remaining parts taken from reference TRBV2 and TRBJ2-3, reads EPEVTQTPSHQVTQMGQEVILRCVPISNHLYFYWYRQILGQKVEFLVSFYNNEISEKSEIFDDQFSVERPDGSNFTLKIRSTKLEDSAMYFCASVGDYTDTQYFGPGTRLTVL.